This record concerns one T cell receptor beta chain sequence. Its antigen is currently unknown. Germline CDR1 and CDR2: LGHNA and YSLEER. With 1 base clipped from V and 10 bases from J, the junction kept 13 bases outside the gene matches. The CDR3 extends over 17 amino acids. The data stem from a study of cytomegalovirus exposure and HLA in healthy donors. Study in general: Both the approximately 120 validation repertoires and the approximately 700 first-cohort repertoires used the same platform, as reported by a later analysis.

Clones were read by immunoSEQ multiplex PCR, and TCRdb kept only the in-frame ones, dropping some. The data contain fewer than 200,000 clones, about 90% of them singletons. Study results and caveats: Researchers catalogued approximately 170 TCR beta chains as cytomegalovirus-associated. Subsequent analysis showed first-cohort TCR clusters tending to co-occur in more than 95 validation repertoires.

V and J are TRBV4-3 and TRBJ2-1, with TRBD1 matching 10 bases. The specimen sequenced was PBMCs. The clonotype comes from a woman between 18 and 29 years old in good health and CMV-seropositive. CDR3 sequence: CASSQVLPGTGDWEQFF. The CDR3 nucleotides are TGCGCCAGCAGCCAAGTTCTCCCCGGGACAGGGGACTGGGAGCAGTTCTTC.